Sequencing of this T cell receptor beta chain was carried out in a study of T cell clusters in autoimmune cytopenias. TRB was amplified by touch-down multiplex PCR, primer pools A and B combined. Each CDR3 protein gets one entry in TCRdb, which reprocessed the multiplex PCR reads and gives no DNA. Reported are 6,500 to 10,000 distinct CDR3 sequences; the ten largest clones contain 6%. Germline CDR1 SGHKS, CDR2 YYEKEE (reference sequence). The length of the CDR3 is 13 residues. TRB was amplified from 250 ng of peripheral blood genomic DNA per sample. Sequenced: peripheral blood. J is TRBJ1-2 and V is TRBV5-5. The TCR originated in a human donor with an autoimmune cytopenia or autoimmune hepatitis (not recorded which). The CDR3 loop is CASSPIVTHGYTF.